This T cell receptor (beta chain) derives from a study of a mutant IDH1 vaccine in newly diagnosed glioma. Libraries were prepared by immunoSEQ multiplex PCR; TCRdb keeps only in-frame clonotypes and omits some of them. Here the sample spans just over 80,000 clones, 75% to 85% being singletons. As to this clone: Its target is unknown.

The time point is: week 23, last vaccination. In every dose of vaccine, 300 ug of mutant IDH1 20-mer peptide was given alongside topical imiquimod. Germline lookup yields CDR1 SGHVS and CDR2 FQNEAQ. There are 17 residues in the CDR3. V shed 5 bases and J 1 base; nucleotides not matched to a gene: 11. The sequenced sample was PBMCs, obtained from a glioma patient whose treatment included an IDH1 peptide vaccine. The chain couples TRBV7-8 to TRBJ2-1; the match to TRBD2 covers 7 bases. The TCR was taken from a man aged 25-45 years with glioma. Some clones in this sample may be carry-over from other donors' samples. Here the CDR3 DNA reads TGTGCCAGCAGCCCTGGGAGGGGAGGGAGATCCTACAATGAGCAGTTCTTC. Amino acids: CASSPGRGGRSYNEQFF.